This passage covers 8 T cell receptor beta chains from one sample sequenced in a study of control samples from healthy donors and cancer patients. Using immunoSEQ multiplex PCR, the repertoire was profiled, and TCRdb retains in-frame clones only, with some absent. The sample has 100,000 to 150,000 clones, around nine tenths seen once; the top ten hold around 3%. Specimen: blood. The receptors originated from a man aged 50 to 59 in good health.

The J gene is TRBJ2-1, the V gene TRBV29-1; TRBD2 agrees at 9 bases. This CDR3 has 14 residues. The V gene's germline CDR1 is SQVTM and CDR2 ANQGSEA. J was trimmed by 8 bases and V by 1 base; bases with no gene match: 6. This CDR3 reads CSVEGWRGGDEQFF. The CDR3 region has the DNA TGCAGCGTTGAAGGATGGCGGGGGGGCGATGAGCAGTTCTTC.

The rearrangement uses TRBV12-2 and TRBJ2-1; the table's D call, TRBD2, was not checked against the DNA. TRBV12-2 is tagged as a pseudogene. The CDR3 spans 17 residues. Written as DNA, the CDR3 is TGTGCAAGTCGCTTATGGGCTAGCGGGGGCCACATTGGTGAGCAGTTCTTC. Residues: CASRLWASGGHIGEQFF.

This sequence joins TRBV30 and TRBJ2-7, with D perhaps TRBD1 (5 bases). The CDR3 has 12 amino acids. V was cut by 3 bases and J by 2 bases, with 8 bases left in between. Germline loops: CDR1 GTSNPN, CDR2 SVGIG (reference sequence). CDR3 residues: CAWSRDTYEQYF. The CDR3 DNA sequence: TGTGCCTGGAGCAGGGATACCTACGAGCAGTACTTC.

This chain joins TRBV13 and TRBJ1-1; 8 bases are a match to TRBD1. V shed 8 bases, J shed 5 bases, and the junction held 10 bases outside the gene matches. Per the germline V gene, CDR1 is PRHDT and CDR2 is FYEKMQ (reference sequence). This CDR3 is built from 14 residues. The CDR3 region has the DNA TGTGCCAGCTCAAGGCAGGGGGCGGTTACTGAAGCTTTCTTT. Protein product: CASSRQGAVTEAFF.

CDR3 loop: CASSPGQTYGDTQYF. The CDR3 DNA is TGTGCCAGCAGCCCCGGGCAGACCTACGGAGATACGCAGTATTTT. V gene TRBV7-9 combines with J gene TRBJ2-3; no firm D call. Germline V gene lookup returns CDR1 SEHNR and CDR2 FQNEAQ (reference sequence). V was shortened by 5 bases and J by 5 bases, with 17 bases between the two germline ends. The CDR3 loop spans 15 amino acids.

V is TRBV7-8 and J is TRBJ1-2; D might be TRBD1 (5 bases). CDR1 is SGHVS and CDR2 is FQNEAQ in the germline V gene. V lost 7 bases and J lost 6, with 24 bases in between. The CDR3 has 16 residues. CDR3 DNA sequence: TGTGCCAGCATCCCCATTTCGGTTCAGGGATTACATGGCTACACCTTC. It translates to CASIPISVQGLHGYTF.

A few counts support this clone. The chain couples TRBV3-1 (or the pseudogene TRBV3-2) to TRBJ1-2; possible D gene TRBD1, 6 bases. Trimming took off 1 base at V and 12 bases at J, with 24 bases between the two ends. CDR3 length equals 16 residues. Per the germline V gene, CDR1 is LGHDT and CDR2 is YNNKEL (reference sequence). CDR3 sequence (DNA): TGTGCCAGCAGCCAAGGGCTCCTGGGGGCCACGTTAGGTCACACCTTC. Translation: CASSQGLLGATLGHTF.

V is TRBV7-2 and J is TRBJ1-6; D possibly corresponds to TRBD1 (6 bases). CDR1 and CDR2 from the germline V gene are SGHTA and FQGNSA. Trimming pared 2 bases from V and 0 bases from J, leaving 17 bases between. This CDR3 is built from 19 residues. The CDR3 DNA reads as TGTGCCAGCAGCTTACGGGTCACAGGGAAAAGCTCCTATAATTCACCCCTCCACTTT. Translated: CASSLRVTGKSSYNSPLHF.